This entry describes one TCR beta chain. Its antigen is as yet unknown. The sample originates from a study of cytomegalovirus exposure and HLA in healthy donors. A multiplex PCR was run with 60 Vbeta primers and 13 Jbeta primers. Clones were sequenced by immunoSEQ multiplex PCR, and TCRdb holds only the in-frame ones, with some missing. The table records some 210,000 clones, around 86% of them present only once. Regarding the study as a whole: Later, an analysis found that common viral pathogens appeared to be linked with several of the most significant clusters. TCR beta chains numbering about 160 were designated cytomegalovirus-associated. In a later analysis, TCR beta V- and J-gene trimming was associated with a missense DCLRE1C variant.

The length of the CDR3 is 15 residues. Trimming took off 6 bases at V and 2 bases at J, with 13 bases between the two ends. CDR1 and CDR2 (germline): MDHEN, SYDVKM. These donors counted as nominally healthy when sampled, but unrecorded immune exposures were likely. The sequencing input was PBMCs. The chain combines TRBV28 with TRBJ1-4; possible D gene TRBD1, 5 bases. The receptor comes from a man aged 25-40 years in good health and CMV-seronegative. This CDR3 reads CASRPPGGTNEKLFF. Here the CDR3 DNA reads TGTGCCAGCAGGCCGCCGGGGGGGACTAATGAAAAACTGTTTTTT.